These T cell receptor beta chains were read from a single sample in a study of shared clonotypes between healthy human individuals. Sequencing was performed with immunoSEQ multiplex PCR; in TCRdb, only in-frame clones are kept and a portion is missing. Counted here are 1.6 million or so clones, roughly 96% occurring once; the ten biggest clones make up 0.95% to 1.5%. Sequencing input: naive CD4+ T cells sorted from blood. All receptors come from a man under 40 in good health. CDR3s include the opening cysteine and the closing phenylalanine or tryptophan. A D gene is named only where the DNA matches it firmly. Size values are once, few and many counts, or a class for expanded clones, and some rows have none.

d_call: TRBD1
v_call: TRBV18
clone_size: -
j_call: TRBJ2-7
cdr3_aa: CASTRNLAQGQGDYEQYF
cdr3_nt: TGTGCCAGCACCCGCAACCTAGCCCAAGGTCAGGGGGACTACGAGCAGTACTTC

d_call: TRBD2
v_call: TRBV4-3
clone_size: -
j_call: TRBJ2-3
cdr3_aa: CASSQFNVAGLPDTQYF
cdr3_nt: TGCGCCAGCAGCCAATTTAATGTAGCGGGTTTGCCAGATACGCAGTATTTT

d_call: TRBD1
v_call: TRBV18
clone_size: -
j_call: TRBJ2-1
cdr3_aa: CASSPNRGSPEQFF
cdr3_nt: TGTGCCAGCTCACCAAACAGGGGCTCCCCTGAGCAGTTCTTC

d_call: -
v_call: TRBV5-1
clone_size: -
j_call: TRBJ2-2
cdr3_aa: CASSFGQSGELFF
cdr3_nt: TGCGCCAGCAGCTTCGGACAATCCGGGGAGCTGTTTTTT

d_call: -
v_call: TRBV6-5
clone_size: once
j_call: TRBJ2-5
cdr3_aa: CASMLQTRGTETQYF
cdr3_nt: TGTGCCAGCATGCTGCAGACACGCGGAACGGAGACCCAGTACTTC

d_call: TRBD2
v_call: TRBV11-2
clone_size: -
j_call: TRBJ2-1
cdr3_aa: CASSLVTSGMYNEQFF
cdr3_nt: TGTGCCAGCAGCTTAGTGACTAGCGGGATGTACAATGAGCAGTTCTTC

d_call: TRBD2
v_call: TRBV29-1
clone_size: -
j_call: TRBJ2-5
cdr3_aa: CSVGTSGTYQETQYF
cdr3_nt: TGCAGCGTTGGAACTAGCGGGACGTACCAAGAGACCCAGTACTTC

d_call: -
v_call: TRBV6-5
clone_size: -
j_call: TRBJ1-1
cdr3_aa: CASSRTEAFF
cdr3_nt: TGTGCCAGTAGTAGGACTGAAGCTTTCTTT

d_call: TRBD1
v_call: TRBV5-4
clone_size: -
j_call: TRBJ1-1
cdr3_aa: CASRAGTANTEAFF
cdr3_nt: TGTGCCAGCAGGGCTGGGACAGCCAACACTGAAGCTTTCTTT

d_call: TRBD2
v_call: TRBV5-8
clone_size: -
j_call: TRBJ2-7
cdr3_aa: CASNLPGTSYGTYEQYF
cdr3_nt: TGTGCCAGCAACCTTCCCGGGACTAGCTATGGAACGTACGAGCAGTACTTC

d_call: TRBD2
v_call: TRBV19
clone_size: -
j_call: TRBJ2-7
cdr3_aa: CASKGTSGHNEQYF
cdr3_nt: TGTGCCAGCAAAGGGACTAGCGGGCACAACGAGCAGTACTTC

d_call: TRBD1
v_call: TRBV28
clone_size: -
j_call: TRBJ1-5
cdr3_aa: CASSTSRDRGQLSNQPQHF
cdr3_nt: TGTGCCAGCAGTACCTCCCGGGACAGGGGGCAATTGAGCAATCAGCCCCAGCATTTT

d_call: TRBD1
v_call: TRBV23-1
clone_size: -
j_call: TRBJ2-7
cdr3_aa: CASSQALSSRDRIYEQYF
cdr3_nt: TGCGCCAGCAGTCAGGCCCTTTCCTCCCGGGACAGAATATACGAGCAGTACTTC

d_call: TRBD2
v_call: TRBV25-1
clone_size: -
j_call: TRBJ2-2
cdr3_aa: CASGNSGSTGELFF
cdr3_nt: TGTGCCAGCGGAAATAGCGGGAGCACCGGGGAGCTGTTTTTT

d_call: -
v_call: TRBV2
clone_size: -
j_call: TRBJ2-1
cdr3_aa: CASWGNEQFF
cdr3_nt: TGTGCCAGCTGGGGGAATGAGCAGTTCTTC

d_call: -
v_call: TRBV5-1
clone_size: -
j_call: TRBJ2-1
cdr3_aa: CASSPPNNEQFF
cdr3_nt: TGCGCCAGCAGCCCACCTAACAATGAGCAGTTCTTC

d_call: -
v_call: TRBV16
clone_size: -
j_call: TRBJ1-5
cdr3_aa: CASSQSTVPSNQPQHF
cdr3_nt: TGTGCCAGCAGCCAATCGACAGTTCCTAGCAATCAGCCCCAGCATTTT

d_call: -
v_call: TRBV7-9
clone_size: -
j_call: TRBJ2-1
cdr3_aa: CASSDRLSSYNEQFF
cdr3_nt: TGTGCCAGCAGCGATCGCCTTAGCTCCTACAATGAGCAGTTCTTC

d_call: -
v_call: TRBV10-3
clone_size: -
j_call: TRBJ2-2
cdr3_aa: CAVSPLASATGELFF
cdr3_nt: TGTGCCGTATCCCCACTGGCATCAGCCACCGGGGAGCTGTTTTTT

d_call: -
v_call: TRBV9
clone_size: -
j_call: TRBJ1-2
cdr3_aa: CASSGRTSAQGLSYGYTF
cdr3_nt: TGTGCCAGCAGCGGACGAACCTCTGCCCAGGGGCTAAGCTATGGCTACACCTTC

d_call: TRBD2
v_call: TRBV15
clone_size: -
j_call: TRBJ2-1
cdr3_aa: CATSRDFASLAGYNEQFF
cdr3_nt: TGTGCCACCAGCAGAGATTTTGCGTCGCTAGCGGGCTACAATGAGCAGTTCTTC

d_call: TRBD1
v_call: TRBV2
clone_size: once
j_call: TRBJ2-7
cdr3_aa: CASRIGTGTYEQYF
cdr3_nt: TGTGCCAGCCGGATCGGGACAGGGACCTACGAGCAGTACTTC

d_call: TRBD2
v_call: TRBV7-9
clone_size: once
j_call: TRBJ2-1
cdr3_aa: CASTIGTRIYNEQFF
cdr3_nt: TGTGCCAGTACTATCGGGACTAGGATATACAATGAGCAGTTCTTC

d_call: -
v_call: TRBV7-9
clone_size: once
j_call: TRBJ2-1
cdr3_aa: CASRRGSYNEQFF
cdr3_nt: TGTGCCAGCAGAAGAGGCTCCTACAATGAGCAGTTCTTC

d_call: TRBD2
v_call: TRBV5-8
clone_size: -
j_call: TRBJ2-7
cdr3_aa: CASSPGKLAGGYYEQYF
cdr3_nt: TGTGCCAGCAGCCCCGGAAAACTAGCGGGAGGCTACTACGAGCAGTACTTC

d_call: -
v_call: TRBV2
clone_size: once
j_call: TRBJ2-2
cdr3_aa: CASSDRGAGTGELFF
cdr3_nt: TGTGCCAGCAGTGACCGAGGGGCGGGCACCGGGGAGCTGTTTTTT

d_call: TRBD1
v_call: TRBV9
clone_size: -
j_call: TRBJ1-5
cdr3_aa: CASSVLGGGQPQHF
cdr3_nt: TGTGCCAGCAGCGTTCTAGGGGGCGGTCAGCCCCAGCATTTT

d_call: -
v_call: TRBV14
clone_size: -
j_call: TRBJ2-7
cdr3_aa: CASSKSGLSGYEQYF
cdr3_nt: TGTGCCAGCAGTAAATCAGGACTTTCGGGCTACGAGCAGTACTTC

d_call: TRBD2
v_call: TRBV7-6
clone_size: -
j_call: TRBJ2-7
cdr3_aa: CASSKGGLAGVKSYEQYF
cdr3_nt: TGTGCCAGCAGCAAGGGGGGACTAGCGGGAGTCAAGTCCTACGAGCAGTACTTC

d_call: -
v_call: TRBV7-9
clone_size: -
j_call: TRBJ2-6
cdr3_aa: CASSLGRTAGANVLTF
cdr3_nt: TGTGCCAGCAGCTTGGGACGCACCGCTGGGGCCAACGTCCTGACTTTC

d_call: TRBD1
v_call: TRBV19
clone_size: -
j_call: TRBJ2-7
cdr3_aa: CASSLTGQGGYEQYF
cdr3_nt: TGTGCCAGTAGTCTCACCGGACAGGGCGGTTACGAGCAGTACTTC

d_call: -
v_call: TRBV11-2
clone_size: -
j_call: TRBJ2-7
cdr3_aa: CASSLDLNEQYF
cdr3_nt: TGTGCCAGCAGCTTAGACCTAAACGAGCAGTACTTC

d_call: -
v_call: TRBV28
clone_size: -
j_call: TRBJ2-2
cdr3_aa: CASSLGLSPRGWGPNTGELFF
cdr3_nt: TGTGCCAGCAGTTTAGGTTTGTCGCCGAGGGGGTGGGGACCGAACACCGGGGAGCTGTTTTTT

d_call: -
v_call: TRBV5-1
clone_size: -
j_call: TRBJ2-3
cdr3_aa: CASSFLEITDTQYF
cdr3_nt: TGCGCCAGCAGCTTTCTAGAGATCACAGATACGCAGTATTTT

d_call: -
v_call: TRBV10-3
clone_size: -
j_call: TRBJ2-7
cdr3_aa: CAIMAALYVGEQYF
cdr3_nt: TGTGCCATCATGGCTGCCCTCTACGTCGGCGAGCAGTACTTC

d_call: -
v_call: TRBV18
clone_size: -
j_call: TRBJ2-1
cdr3_aa: CASSPWRDNNEQFF
cdr3_nt: TGTGCCAGCTCACCATGGCGGGACAACAATGAGCAGTTCTTC

d_call: TRBD1
v_call: TRBV19
clone_size: -
j_call: TRBJ1-5
cdr3_aa: CASMGGQGGNQPQHF
cdr3_nt: TGTGCCAGTATGGGGGGACAGGGAGGCAATCAGCCCCAGCATTTT

d_call: TRBD2
v_call: TRBV18
clone_size: -
j_call: TRBJ2-1
cdr3_aa: CASSGLAGDNEQFF
cdr3_nt: TGTGCCAGCTCGGGACTAGCGGGAGACAATGAGCAGTTCTTC

d_call: TRBD1
v_call: TRBV18
clone_size: once
j_call: TRBJ2-7
cdr3_aa: CASSPGQVWEQYF
cdr3_nt: TGTGCCAGCTCACCCGGACAGGTCTGGGAGCAGTACTTC

d_call: -
v_call: TRBV25-1
clone_size: -
j_call: TRBJ2-5
cdr3_aa: CASSDLGGTGQETQYF
cdr3_nt: TGTGCCAGCAGTGATCTTGGGGGGACGGGGCAGGAGACCCAGTACTTC

d_call: -
v_call: TRBV2
clone_size: -
j_call: TRBJ1-4
cdr3_aa: CASSVNRANEKLFF
cdr3_nt: TGTGCCAGCAGTGTTAACAGGGCGAATGAAAAACTGTTTTTT

d_call: -
v_call: TRBV23-1
clone_size: -
j_call: TRBJ2-7
cdr3_aa: CASSQSSPRYEQYF
cdr3_nt: TGCGCCAGCAGTCAATCGTCCCCTAGATACGAGCAGTACTTC

d_call: -
v_call: TRBV15
clone_size: -
j_call: TRBJ1-4
cdr3_aa: CATSRGDSATNEKLFF
cdr3_nt: TGTGCCACCAGCAGAGGAGACAGCGCAACTAATGAAAAACTGTTTTTT